A selection of T cell receptor beta chains follows, all from one sample in a study of T cell changes during pregnancy in multiple sclerosis. Libraries were prepared by immunoSEQ multiplex PCR; TCRdb keeps only in-frame clonotypes and omits some of them. The table includes about 77,000 clones, around nine tenths detected once. The material was peripheral blood, obtained before pregnancy. The receptors shown here come from a female donor with multiple sclerosis, enrolled in a pregnancy study. Both conserved end residues are trimmed from each CDR3. A D gene is named only where the DNA matches it firmly.

CDR3	V	J	D
ASSPRQGGTEAF	TRBV4-1	TRBJ1-1	TRBD1
ASSPRLAAGHEQF	TRBV4-3	TRBJ2-1	TRBD2
ASSEPQVLQETQY	TRBV6-1	TRBJ2-5	.
ASSPTGAGITEAF	TRBV6-6	TRBJ1-1	TRBD1
ASKETGLNTEAF	TRBV6-5	TRBJ1-1	.
AWESSSVETQY	TRBV30	TRBJ2-5	.
ATSRGQVRWDGYGYT	TRBV15	TRBJ1-2	.
ASSLLGGASEQY	TRBV5-6	TRBJ2-7	.
ASSEYEGGGDTQY	TRBV2	TRBJ2-3	.
ASSSYGTSDNEQF	TRBV11-3	TRBJ2-1	TRBD2
ASSQGRTEAF	TRBV2	TRBJ1-1	.
ASSRPGTVNQPQH	TRBV4-1	TRBJ1-5	TRBD1
ASSQTGSAYNSPLH	TRBV11-2	TRBJ1-6	TRBD1
ASGRTGQNTEAF	TRBV7-2	TRBJ1-1	TRBD1
ASSLDQTGPYNSPLH	TRBV11-2	TRBJ1-6	.
ASSHISGGRTDTQY	TRBV4-3	TRBJ2-3	TRBD1
AWSVPGSGPYEQY	TRBV30	TRBJ2-7	.
ASKGQGNNNEQF	TRBV5-1	TRBJ2-1	TRBD1
ASSPLGQVPGGNTIY	TRBV5-1	TRBJ1-3	TRBD1